This TCR beta chain was sequenced in a study of OX40 agonist ivuxolimab in advanced cancers. Regarding the study as a whole: CD4+ and CD8+ T cells in blood underwent clonal expansion by week 6 at 0.1 to 3.0 mg/kg. Determination of antigen specificity was not performed for the expanded peripheral T cells.

The table came from immunoSEQ multiplex PCR; TCRdb's copy has only in-frame clones and leaves some out. The repertoire holds under 20,000 clones, with approximately 80% as singletons. Germline values: CDR1 SGHTA, CDR2 FQGTGA. The CDR3 contains 15 residues. With 2 bases clipped from V and 4 bases from J, the junction kept 4 bases outside the gene matches. It was autoimmune disease history or systemic immunosuppression that excluded patients. Comments on this clone: Antigen specificity is unknown.

The clonotype originates from an adult with an advanced solid tumor such as melanoma, head and neck, liver or kidney cancer. The sample in question was CD4+ or CD8+ T cells sorted from blood, obtained in a trial of the OX40 agonist ivuxolimab. The chain uses TRBV7-3 and TRBJ2-1; 8 nucleotides match TRBD2. CDR3: CASSLDSSGYNEQFF. The CDR3 nucleotides are TGTGCCAGCAGCTTAGATTCTAGCGGGTACAATGAGCAGTTCTTC.